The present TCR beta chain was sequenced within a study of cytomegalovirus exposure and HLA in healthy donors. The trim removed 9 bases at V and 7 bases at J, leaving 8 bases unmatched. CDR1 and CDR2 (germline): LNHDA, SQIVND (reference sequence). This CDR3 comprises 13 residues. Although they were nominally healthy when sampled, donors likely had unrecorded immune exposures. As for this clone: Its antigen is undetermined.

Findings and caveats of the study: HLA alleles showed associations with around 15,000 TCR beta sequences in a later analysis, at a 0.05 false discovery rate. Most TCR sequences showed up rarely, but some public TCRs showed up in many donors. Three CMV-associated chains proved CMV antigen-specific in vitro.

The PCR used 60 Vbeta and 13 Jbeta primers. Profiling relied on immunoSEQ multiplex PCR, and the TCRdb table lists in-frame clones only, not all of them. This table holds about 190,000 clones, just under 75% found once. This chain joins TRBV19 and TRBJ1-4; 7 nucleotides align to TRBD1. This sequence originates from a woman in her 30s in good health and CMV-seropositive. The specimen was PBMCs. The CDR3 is CASATGRSEKLFF. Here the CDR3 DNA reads TGTGCCAGCGCGACAGGGAGGTCTGAAAAACTGTTTTTT.